These 30 T cell receptor beta chains share one sample of origin, sequenced in a study of post-analysis software for immune sequencing data. Study findings and constraints: Roughly 5 TRBV segments were significantly more frequent in patients than in controls. TRBV5-6, TRBV5-1 and TRBV20-1 were among these segments.

TCR beta cDNA libraries included unique molecular identifiers. TCRdb used MiXCR to reprocess the PCR reads, holding one entry per CDR3 protein. Here the sample spans about 540,000 distinct CDR3 sequences, about a third being singletons. Antigen specificity for these receptors is unknown. The sample comprised blood. These receptors were taken from a girl under 18 with multiple sclerosis.

This clonotype showed up just a few times. The chain recombines TRBV20-1 with TRBJ2-1; 8 positions agree with TRBD2. The ends lost 0 bases at V and 8 bases at J; junction bases unmatched: 9. The germline V gene encodes CDR1 DFQATT and CDR2 SNEGSKA (reference sequence). This CDR3 contains 15 residues. The CDR3 coding sequence is TGCAGTGCTAGAGATGCGGGGGGCCGTTTCCATGAGCAGTTCTTC. Translated: CSARDAGGRFHEQFF.

The chain couples TRBV7-9 to TRBJ1-2; D is possibly TRBD1 (6 bases). Germline V CDR1 and CDR2: SEHNR, FQNEAQ (reference sequence). CDR3 length: 14 amino acids. V lost 5 bases and J lost 1, with 11 bases in between. The DNA of the CDR3 is TGTGCCAGCAGCGACGGACAGCTTAACTATGGCTACACCTTC. Amino acid sequence: CASSDGQLNYGYTF.

In this sample, this clonotype turned up many times. This chain links TRBV24-1 with TRBJ2-1, with a possible D match to TRBD2 (5 bases). V was cut by 5 bases and J by 8 bases, with 9 bases left in between. The CDR3 totals 12 residues. Germline loops: CDR1 KGHDR, CDR2 SFDVKD. CDR3 nucleotides: TGTGCCACCAGTGCTTCGAGGGATGAGCAGTTCTTC. It specifies CATSASRDEQFF.

This clonotype has a count of ten or more. The J gene is TRBJ2-5, the V gene TRBV29-1; unclear D gene. The CDR3 contains 11 residues. CDR1 and CDR2 from the germline V gene are SQVTM and ANQGSEA. The CDR3 sequence: CTAAIQETQYF. As DNA, the CDR3 is TGCACCGCGGCCATCCAAGAGACCCAGTACTTC.

The gene calls are TRBV5-5 and TRBJ1-2; D gene uncertain. The V gene's germline CDR1 is SGHKS and CDR2 YYEKEE (reference sequence). CDR3 size: 15 residues. The V gene lost 1 base and the J gene lost 0 bases, with 10 bases spanning the gap. In DNA form, the CDR3 reads TGTGCCAGCAGCTTGATTGGGAGCCCTAACTATGGCTACACCTTC. Translation gives CASSLIGSPNYGYTF.

This chain uses TRBV12-3 or TRBV12-4 with TRBJ2-1; either TRBD1 or TRBD2 may supply D (5 bases each). The CDR3 has 15 amino acids. The CDR3 DNA sequence: TGTGCTATAGCGAAGGGGTCAGGGCCCTACAATGAGCAGTTCTTC. This codes for CAIAKGSGPYNEQFF.

This clonotype was seen many times. This chain uses TRBV29-1 with TRBJ2-1; unclear D gene. Germline CDR1 is SQVTM and CDR2 is ANQGSEA. This CDR3 region has 10 residues. Trimming removed 3 bases at V and 5 bases at J, with 2 bases between. In DNA form, the CDR3 reads TGCAGCGTTGAGGACAATGAGCAGTTCTTC. As protein: CSVEDNEQFF.

This clonotype was recorded at least ten times. This chain links TRBV6-5 with TRBJ2-5; D call uncertain. V was pared by 11 bases and J by 0 bases, with 10 bases between. Germline CDR1 reads MNHEY; CDR2 reads SVGAGI. The CDR3 totals 12 residues. The CDR3 loop reads CAVQRNQETQYF. As DNA, the CDR3 is TGTGCCGTACAGCGCAACCAAGAGACCCAGTACTTC.

V is TRBV6-5 and J is TRBJ1-5; no clear D. The V end lost 8 bases, the J end lost 3 bases, and 11 bases lay between the germline ends. The CDR3 consists of 13 residues. CDR1 MNHEY and CDR2 SVGAGI come from the germline V gene. The CDR3 DNA reads TGTGCCAGCCAGTACAGCTACAATCAGCCCCAGCATTTT. It translates to CASQYSYNQPQHF.

This clonotype was observed a few times. This chain joins TRBV20-1 and TRBJ1-1; 10 bases fit TRBD1. V shed 2 bases and J 5 bases; nucleotides not matched to a gene: 5. Germline loops: CDR1 DFQATT, CDR2 SNEGSKA (reference sequence). The CDR3 sequence is 14 residues long. The CDR3 loop reads CSARRDRGRTEAFF. The CDR3 DNA follows: TGCAGTGCTAGAAGGGACAGGGGAAGGACTGAAGCTTTCTTT.

This rearrangement joins TRBV7-9 to TRBJ2-2; D is unresolved. The ends were cut back, 4 bases at V and 1 base at J, with 10 bases in the middle. Germline loops: CDR1 SEHNR, CDR2 FQNEAQ (reference sequence). The CDR3 consists of 15 residues. CDR3 bases: TGTGCCAGCAGCTATAATCCAGAGAACACCGGGGAGCTGTTTTTT. Residues: CASSYNPENTGELFF.

This clonotype was seen a few times. This chain uses TRBV5-1 with TRBJ2-1, with 7 bases matching TRBD1. V lost 1 base to trimming and J lost 7 bases; unmatched junction nucleotides: 11. This CDR3 has 16 residues. Germline V gene data show CDR1 as SGHRS and CDR2 as YFSETQ. CDR3 DNA sequence: TGCGCCAGCAGCTTGTCGTCAGGGGGAAGTATGAATGAGCAGTTCTTC. This codes for CASSLSSGGSMNEQFF.

This clonotype has only one observation. The rearrangement links TRBV20-1 to TRBJ1-1; D is unresolved. The CDR3 is made up of 11 amino acids. V was clipped by 0 bases and J by 4 bases, with 3 bases between them. Germline V gene sequence: CDR1 DFQATT, CDR2 SNEGSKA (reference sequence). The chain's CDR3 is CSARDFTEAFF. CDR3 DNA: TGCAGTGCTAGAGACTTCACTGAAGCTTTCTTT.

Remarks on this clonotype: The conserved closing phenylalanine or tryptophan is absent in this CDR3, likely reflecting a read error. The chain uses TRBV20-1 and TRBJ2-5; the D is unclear. The germline CDR1 and CDR2 sequences are DFQATT and SNEGSKA (reference sequence). This CDR3 comprises 12 residues. V was clipped by 5 bases and J by 3 bases, with 10 bases between them. CDR3 in amino acids: CSAVTGEETQYY. CDR3 nucleotides: TGCAGTGCTGTGACTGGTGAAGAGACCCAGTACTAC.

This clonotype was counted only a few times. J is TRBJ2-1 and V is TRBV29-1; TRBD2 might be the D (5 bases). Trimming cost V 2 bases and J 0 bases, with 14 bases left between them. Germline CDR1 SQVTM, CDR2 ANQGSEA. The CDR3 is 16 amino acids. The CDR3 region is CSVEWAVEGSYNEQFF. The CDR3 bases are TGCAGCGTTGAATGGGCGGTTGAGGGCTCCTACAATGAGCAGTTCTTC.

The rearrangement uses TRBV7-2 and TRBJ2-5; TRBD1 aligns across 10 bases. In germline, CDR1 is SGHTA, CDR2 FQGNSA. The CDR3 runs 13 residues. Germline trimming cut 6 bases from V and 11 bases from J; bases unmatched to any gene: 9. The chain's CDR3 is CASRGQGREEQYF. The CDR3, as DNA: TGTGCCAGCAGGGGACAGGGGAGAGAGGAGCAGTACTTC. Using reference TRBV7-2 and TRBJ2-5 for the parts outside the CDR3, the full variable domain is GAGVSQSPSNKVTEKGKDVELRCDPISGHTALYWYRQSLGQGLEFLIYFQGNSAPDKSGLPSDRFSAERTGGSVSTLTIQRTQQEDSAVYLCASRGQGREEQYFGPGTRLLVL.

This clonotype was detected only a few times. The chain is built from TRBV5-1 and TRBJ2-1; TRBD1 is a possible D gene (5 bases). Germline-derived CDR1 and CDR2 are SGHRS and YFSETQ. V was shortened by 4 bases and J by 0 bases, with 11 bases between the two germline ends. CDR3 length: 15 amino acids. The CDR3 DNA follows: TGCGCCAGCAGCCAGGACGACAGCTCCTACAATGAGCAGTTCTTC. It specifies CASSQDDSSYNEQFF.

V gene TRBV12-3 or TRBV12-4 combines with J gene TRBJ1-1; 8 bases agree with TRBD1. The CDR3 loop spans 14 amino acids. The V and J ends lost 5 bases and 6 bases, in that order; junction bases with no gene match: 8. CDR3 nucleotide sequence: TGTGCCAGCAGTCCCGGACAGGGATCCGCTGAAGCTTTCTTT. As protein: CASSPGQGSAEAFF.

The chain has TRBV10-3 and TRBJ2-5, with 7 positions matching TRBD2. Germline assignment: CDR1 ENHRY and CDR2 SYGVKD. V was pared by 0 bases and J by 4 bases, with 5 bases of the junction left unmatched. The CDR3 spans 15 residues. CDR3 region: CAISESETSPETQYF. CDR3 DNA sequence: TGTGCCATCAGTGAGTCGGAGACTAGCCCAGAGACCCAGTACTTC.

This clonotype has a handful of counts. Here the CDR3 reads CASSDTGISETQYF. CDR3 sequence (DNA): TGCGCCAGCAGTGACACAGGGATATCAGAGACCCAGTACTTC. This chain joins TRBV10-1 and TRBJ2-5, with TRBD1 as a possible D gene (6 bases). Trimming shortened V by 3 bases and J by 4 bases, and 12 bases separated the two germline ends. Per the germline V gene, CDR1 is WNHNN and CDR2 is SYGVQD (reference sequence). The CDR3 totals 14 residues.

The J gene is TRBJ1-2, the V gene TRBV10-3, with 8 nucleotides matching TRBD1. Germline V gene lookup returns CDR1 ENHRY and CDR2 SYGVKD. The CDR3 is 12 residues long. V dropped 6 bases and J dropped 8; count of bases not matched to a gene: 5. The CDR3 is CAISGQGLGYTF. The CDR3 nucleotides are TGTGCCATCAGCGGACAGGGTCTCGGCTACACCTTC.

The chain links TRBV28 to TRBJ2-1; TRBD1 might be the D (5 bases). The germline V gene encodes CDR1 MDHEN and CDR2 SYDVKM. This CDR3 spans 13 amino acids. Trimming pared 8 bases from V and 4 bases from J, leaving 12 bases between. CDR3 DNA: TGTGCCAGCGGGCCCCCAGGGTACAATGAGCAGTTCTTC. This sequence encodes CASGPPGYNEQFF. Drawing the rest from reference TRBV28 and TRBJ2-1, the complete variable domain is DVKVTQSSRYLVKRTGEKVFLECVQDMDHENMFWYRQDPGLGLRLIYFSYDVKMKEKGDIPEGYSVSREKKERFSLILESASTNQTSMYLCASGPPGYNEQFFGPGTRLTVL.

This clonotype occurred a few times. The chain couples TRBV4-2 to TRBJ1-2, with a possible D match to TRBD1 (6 bases). Germline V gene sequence: CDR1 LGHNA, CDR2 YNFKEQ. V lost 1 base, J lost 4 bases, and 16 bases lay in between. This CDR3 comprises 16 residues. The CDR3 DNA reads as TGTGCCAGCAGCCAAGGGGGGCAAGGCAAACCCTATGGCTACACCTTC. This translates into CASSQGGQGKPYGYTF.

The rearrangement links TRBV5-5 to TRBJ1-6; D remains unclear. Germline CDR1 and CDR2: SGHKS and YYEKEE (reference sequence). The V end was cut by 4 bases, the J end by 8 bases, with 16 bases between. The CDR3 runs to 15 residues. The CDR3 spells CASSPPSGRDSPLHF. The CDR3 coding sequence is TGTGCCAGCAGCCCCCCCTCGGGGAGGGATTCACCCCTCCACTTT.

Many counts were recorded for this clonotype. The chain recombines TRBV5-1 with TRBJ2-7, with a tentative D call TRBD2 (5 bases). Germline lookup yields CDR1 SGHRS and CDR2 YFSETQ. V was clipped by 9 bases and J by 5 bases, with 24 bases between them. The CDR3 runs to 15 residues. The chain's CDR3 is CATPDSLGLFHEQYF. CDR3 DNA sequence: TGCGCCACCCCGGACTCTTTGGGCCTCTTCCACGAGCAGTACTTC.

The rearrangement uses TRBV20-1 and TRBJ1-1; TRBD1 agrees at 8 bases. The CDR3 has 15 amino acids. V lost 3 bases, J lost 3 bases, and 9 bases stayed unmatched. Germline V gene data show CDR1 as DFQATT and CDR2 as SNEGSKA (reference sequence). The CDR3 bases are TGCAGTGCTAGGGAGACAGGGGCCGGTTACACTGAAGCTTTCTTT. Translation: CSARETGAGYTEAFF.

The rearrangement uses TRBV7-9 and TRBJ2-1, with TRBD2 identical over 7 bases. The CDR3 runs to 13 residues. In germline, CDR1 is SEHNR, CDR2 FQNEAQ (reference sequence). With V trimmed by 6 bases and J by 3 bases, 2 bases remained unmatched. CDR3 sequence reads: CASSGGVYNEQFF. CDR3 in DNA: TGTGCCAGCAGTGGGGGGGTCTACAATGAGCAGTTCTTC.

The chain combines TRBV4-1 with TRBJ2-1; TRBD1 matches 9 bases. V lost 1 base, J lost 2 bases, and 12 bases stayed unmatched. CDR1 is MGHRA and CDR2 is YSYEKL in the germline V gene. The CDR3 is 19 residues long. CDR3 sequence (DNA): TGCGCCAGCAGCCAAGCATTCTTCCGGGACAGGGCGACCTACAATGAGCAGTTCTTC. The encoded protein is CASSQAFFRDRATYNEQFF.

This chain links TRBV20-1 with TRBJ2-1, with 10 bases identical to TRBD2. Unmatched junction bases numbered 9, after V lost 6 bases and J lost 4 bases. The CDR3 extends over 15 amino acids. Germline-derived CDR1 and CDR2 are DFQATT and SNEGSKA (reference sequence). CDR3 coding DNA: TGCAGTGCCAGGGGACTAGCGAGCACTTACAATGAGCAGTTCTTC. Translating gives CSARGLASTYNEQFF.

V usage is TRBV5-1 and J usage is TRBJ1-5; D unresolved. V lost 0 bases and J 0 bases, leaving 7 bases between the germline ends. This CDR3 is built from 15 residues. The germline gives CDR1 SGHRS, CDR2 YFSETQ. For the CDR3, the DNA is TGCGCCAGCAGCTTGGCTGGGCTTAGCAATCAGCCCCAGCATTTT. As protein: CASSLAGLSNQPQHF.